These 26 T cell receptor beta chains were sequenced from one sample in a study of control samples from healthy donors and cancer patients. Sequenced by immunoSEQ multiplex PCR; TCRdb stores in-frame clones only, minus some. The table has 95,000 to 150,000 clones, 85% to 90% seen once. Sequencing was performed on blood. The receptors here all came from a man younger than 45 in good health.

J is TRBJ1-2 and V is TRBV3-1 (or the pseudogene TRBV3-2), with TRBD1 as a possible D gene (5 bases). Trimming cost V 0 bases and J 6 bases, with 20 bases left between them. CDR3 length: 17 amino acids. In germline, CDR1 is LGHDT, CDR2 YNNKEL (reference sequence). The CDR3 coding sequence is TGTGCCAGCAGCCAAGATCTTGGGATTCAGGGAACAGATGGCTACACCTTC. Translating gives CASSQDLGIQGTDGYTF.

The sample holds one count of this clone. V gene TRBV30 combines with J gene TRBJ2-1, with D possibly matching TRBD1 (6 bases). Looked up from germline, CDR1 is GTSNPN and CDR2 is SVGIG (reference sequence). This CDR3 is built from 11 residues. The CDR3 sequence is CAQGKYNEQFF. In nucleotides, the CDR3 is TGTGCGCAGGGGAAATACAATGAGCAGTTCTTC.

V gene TRBV5-1 combines with J gene TRBJ1-2; maybe TRBD1 (5 bases). Trimming pared 0 bases from V and 6 bases from J, leaving 18 bases between. The CDR3 runs to 16 residues. CDR1 and CDR2 from the germline V gene are SGHRS and YFSETQ. This CDR3 is CASSLDPSSGWNGYTF. DNA of the CDR3: TGCGCCAGCAGCTTGGATCCGTCTTCAGGGTGGAATGGCTACACCTTC.

The V and J genes are TRBV10-3 and TRBJ1-1, with D uncertain. This CDR3 contains 13 residues. V was shortened by 10 bases and J by 2 bases, with 14 bases between the two germline ends. Germline assignment: CDR1 ENHRY and CDR2 SYGVKD. The CDR3 DNA reads as TGTGCCACCTCCCCCGGCGCAAACACTGAAGCTTTCTTT. Translating it yields CATSPGANTEAFF.

The chain employs TRBV4-1 and TRBJ1-3; the D is unclear. The CDR3 contains 16 residues. CDR1 is MGHRA and CDR2 is YSYEKL in the germline V gene. V was clipped by 0 bases and J by 4 bases, with 13 bases between them. The CDR3 DNA reads as TGCGCCAGCAGCCAAGAATGGTCCGGGGTGGGAAACACCATATATTTT. Translation: CASSQEWSGVGNTIYF.

This clone was detected only a few times. The V call is TRBV6-2 or TRBV6-3, the J call TRBJ1-1; TRBD1 aligns across 10 bases. There are 16 residues in the CDR3. Germline lookup yields CDR1 MNHEY and CDR2 SVGEGT. The junction had 6 bases not matched to a gene; V was cut back by 2 bases and J by 3 bases. The CDR3 region has the DNA TGTGCCAGCAGTTACCGGACAGGGGGTTTGGACACTGAAGCTTTCTTT. Its translation: CASSYRTGGLDTEAFF.

About this clone itself: The same CDR3 can be traced to other DNA sequences in this sample. CDR3 protein: CASSPRTGSYEQYF. CDR3 nucleotides: TGTGCCAGCAGCCCCAGAACAGGTTCCTACGAGCAGTACTTC. The gene calls are TRBV7-9 and TRBJ2-7; a possible D gene is TRBD1 (5 bases). Germline CDR1 reads SEHNR; CDR2 reads FQNEAQ (reference sequence). Trimming stripped 5 bases from V and 1 base from J, with 12 bases between. CDR3 length: 14 amino acids.

V is TRBV28 and J is TRBJ1-2; TRBD1 matches 9 bases. Trimming at V came to 5 bases and at J to 4 bases, leaving 8 bases not matched to a gene. CDR1 and CDR2 from the germline V gene are MDHEN and SYDVKM. This CDR3 spans 15 amino acids. The CDR3 is CASSQDRGRIYGYTF. CDR3 DNA sequence: TGTGCCAGCAGTCAGGACAGGGGTCGCATCTATGGCTACACCTTC.

This rearrangement joins TRBV11-3 to TRBJ2-7; weak D call: TRBD1 (5 bases). Germline V gene lookup returns CDR1 SGHNT and CDR2 YENEEA. The ends were cut back, 0 bases at V and 3 bases at J, with 12 bases in the middle. The CDR3 has 15 amino acids. CDR3 sequence (DNA): TGTGCCAGCAGCTTAGATCTTGACAGATTCTACGAGCAGTACTTC. Translation: CASSLDLDRFYEQYF.

This chain links TRBV7-2 with TRBJ2-1, with 7 bases that match TRBD2. In germline, CDR1 is SGHTA, CDR2 FQGNSA. The CDR3 sequence is 12 residues long. The V and J ends lost 1 base and 14 bases, in that order; junction bases with no gene match: 5. The CDR3: CASSLEAGKKFF. CDR3 nucleotides: TGTGCCAGCAGCTTAGAAGCGGGGAAAAAGTTCTTC.

The rearrangement joins TRBV18 to TRBJ2-7; 7 bases are shared with TRBD1. Trimming cost V 3 bases and J 6 bases; bases outside gene matches: 2. Germline loops: CDR1 KGHSH, CDR2 LQKENI. This CDR3 contains 12 residues. The CDR3 loop reads CASSPDRVEQYF. For the CDR3, the DNA is TGTGCCAGCTCACCCGACAGGGTCGAGCAGTACTTC.

The chain is built from TRBV7-2 and TRBJ1-6; maybe TRBD1 (5 bases). The CDR3 spans 18 residues. CDR1 is SGHTA and CDR2 is FQGNSA in the germline V gene. The V end lost 8 bases, the J end lost 6 bases, and 26 bases lay between the germline ends. The CDR3 protein is CASVTHRQSLRFNSPLHF. In nucleotides, the CDR3 is TGTGCCAGCGTCACGCACCGACAGTCGTTAAGGTTTAATTCACCCCTCCACTTT.

The chain couples TRBV11-2 to TRBJ1-5; D gene ambiguous. The CDR3 extends over 13 amino acids. Germline V gives CDR1 SGHAT, CDR2 FQNNGV. V lost 0 bases and J lost 7, with 7 bases in between. The CDR3 spells CASSLDRGQPQHF. The CDR3 DNA sequence: TGTGCCAGCAGCTTAGATCGTGGGCAGCCCCAGCATTTT.

This chain uses TRBV3-1 (or the pseudogene TRBV3-2) with TRBJ1-1, with a possible D match to TRBD1 (6 bases). This CDR3 has 15 amino acids. Germline CDR1 and CDR2: LGHDT and YNNKEL (reference sequence). Deletions cut 4 bases from V and 3 bases from J, with 15 bases between. CDR3 sequence: CASSPQGTGDTEAFF. In nucleotides, the CDR3 is TGTGCCAGCAGCCCTCAGGGGACGGGTGACACTGAAGCTTTCTTT.

CDR3 bases: TGCGCCAGCAGTGAGCCGGGATCAACTAATGAAAAACTGTTTTTT. Protein sequence: CASSEPGSTNEKLFF. J is TRBJ1-4 and V is TRBV10-2; D is unresolved. CDR3 size: 15 residues. Trimming took 2 bases from V and 0 from J, leaving 7 bases between them. Looked up from germline, CDR1 is WSHSY and CDR2 is SAAADI.

The count of this clone is one. The chain joins TRBV6-5 to TRBJ1-2, with 8 positions matching TRBD1. With 11 bases clipped from V and 3 bases from J, the junction kept 5 bases outside the gene matches. The CDR3 spans 12 residues. Germline CDR1 and CDR2: MNHEY and SVGAGI. The CDR3 DNA follows: TGTGCCGGCTCAGGGGGCGACTATGGCTACACCTTC. It is translated as CAGSGGDYGYTF.

The chain combines TRBV29-1 with TRBJ1-5; D is ambiguous. CDR1 and CDR2 (germline): SQVTM, ANQGSEA. CDR3 length: 13 amino acids. The V and J ends lost 6 bases and 4 bases respectively, with 13 bases between them. The CDR3 is CSVADGWNQPQHF. CDR3 bases: TGCAGCGTAGCGGACGGCTGGAATCAGCCCCAGCATTTT.

This clone was seen once. The genes are TRBV11-3 and TRBJ2-5; either TRBD1 or TRBD2 may supply D (5 bases each). The CDR3 extends over 15 amino acids. Germline lookup yields CDR1 SGHNT and CDR2 YENEEA. V was clipped by 6 bases and J by 5 bases, with 19 bases between them. In DNA, the CDR3 is TGTGCCAGCAGTTCCGGGACCCGGGGAGAGGAGACCCAGTACTTC. Its translation is CASSSGTRGEETQYF.

In DNA form, the CDR3 reads TGTGCCAGCAGTGAGACACACTCCTACGAGCAGTACTTC. Its translation: CASSETHSYEQYF. The rearrangement joins TRBV12-3 or TRBV12-4 to TRBJ2-7, with D uncertain. The CDR3 sequence is 13 residues long. Trimming pared 5 bases from V and 0 bases from J, leaving 8 bases between.

V usage is TRBV6-1 and J usage is TRBJ1-5; weak D call: TRBD1 (5 bases). The V and J ends lost 1 base and 2 bases respectively, with 6 bases between them. The CDR3 contains 14 residues. Germline-derived CDR1 and CDR2 are MNHNS and SASEGT. The CDR3 nucleotides read TGTGCCAGCAGTGAAGAAGGGGGCAATCAGCCCCAGCATTTT. This translates into CASSEEGGNQPQHF.

The chain couples TRBV2 to TRBJ1-2, with D unresolved. Germline V CDR1 and CDR2: SNHLY, FYNNEI. V was pared by 4 bases and J by 6 bases, with 9 bases between. The CDR3 is 12 amino acids. The DNA of the CDR3 is TGTGCCAGCAGTGTTGACCCCGATGGCTACACCTTC. Residues: CASSVDPDGYTF. The whole variable domain, filled in from reference TRBV2 and TRBJ1-2, reads EPEVTQTPSHQVTQMGQEVILRCVPISNHLYFYWYRQILGQKVEFLVSFYNNEISEKSEIFDDQFSVERPDGSNFTLKIRSTKLEDSAMYFCASSVDPDGYTFGSGTRLTVV.

The V gene is TRBV11-1, the J gene TRBJ1-3; D not resolved. Trimming cost V 2 bases and J 3 bases, with 14 bases left between them. Germline loops: CDR1 SGHAT, CDR2 FQDESV (reference sequence). This CDR3 is built from 16 residues. In nucleotides, the CDR3 is TGTGCCAGCAGCTTAAGGCCCGGGCGTCGTGGAAACACCATATATTTT. The encoded protein is CASSLRPGRRGNTIYF.

This chain links TRBV9 with TRBJ2-6; 9 positions match TRBD2. V gave up 0 bases and J gave up 0 bases; unmatched junction bases: 7. The CDR3 covers 19 residues. CDR1 and CDR2 (germline): SGDLS, YYNGEE. CDR3 sequence: CASSVDAGGCLSGANVLTF. DNA of the CDR3: TGTGCCAGCAGCGTAGACGCGGGGGGGTGCCTCTCTGGGGCCAACGTCCTGACTTTC. Together with reference TRBV9 and TRBJ2-6, the CDR3 gives the full variable domain: DSGVTQTPKHLITATGQRVTLRCSPRSGDLSVYWYQQSLDQGLQFLIQYYNGEERAKGNILERFSAQQFPDLHSELNLSSLELGDSALYFCASSVDAGGCLSGANVLTFGAGSRLTVL.

The chain couples TRBV5-1 to TRBJ2-2, with 12 nucleotides matching TRBD1. Per the germline V gene, CDR1 is SGHRS and CDR2 is YFSETQ. The CDR3 has 15 residues. V gave up 3 bases and J gave up 5 bases; unmatched junction bases: 2. The CDR3: CASSWGQGATGELFF. The CDR3, as DNA: TGCGCCAGCAGCTGGGGACAGGGGGCTACCGGGGAGCTGTTTTTT.

The DNA of the CDR3 is TGTGCCAGCAGTCCAGGACAGAGCCTAAACTATGGCTACACCTTC. Translating gives CASSPGQSLNYGYTF. The V and J genes are TRBV11-2 and TRBJ1-2; D is possibly TRBD1 (6 bases). There are 15 residues in the CDR3. CDR1 SGHAT and CDR2 FQNNGV come from the germline V gene. V lost 6 bases to trimming and J lost 2 bases, with 16 bases between them.

The CDR3 region has the DNA TGTGCCAGCAGTAATCTAAATTCACCCCTCCACTTT. Translated: CASSNLNSPLHF. V and J are TRBV28 and TRBJ1-6, with D unresolved. The CDR3 covers 12 residues. V lost 5 bases, J lost 7 bases, and 6 bases lay in between. Germline CDR1 is MDHEN and CDR2 is SYDVKM.